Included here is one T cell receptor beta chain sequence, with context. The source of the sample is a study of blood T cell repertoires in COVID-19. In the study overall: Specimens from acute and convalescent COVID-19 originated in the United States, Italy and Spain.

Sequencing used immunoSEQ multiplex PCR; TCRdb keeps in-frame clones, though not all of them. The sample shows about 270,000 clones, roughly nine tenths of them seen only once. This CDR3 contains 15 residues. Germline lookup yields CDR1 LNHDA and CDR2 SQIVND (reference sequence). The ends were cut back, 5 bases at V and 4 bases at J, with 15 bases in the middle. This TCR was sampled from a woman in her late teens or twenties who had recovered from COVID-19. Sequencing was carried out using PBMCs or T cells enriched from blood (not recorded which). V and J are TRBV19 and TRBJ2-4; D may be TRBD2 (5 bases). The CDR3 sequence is CASSSEEWVKNIQYF. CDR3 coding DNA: TGTGCCAGTAGTTCGGAGGAGTGGGTTAAAAACATTCAGTACTTC.